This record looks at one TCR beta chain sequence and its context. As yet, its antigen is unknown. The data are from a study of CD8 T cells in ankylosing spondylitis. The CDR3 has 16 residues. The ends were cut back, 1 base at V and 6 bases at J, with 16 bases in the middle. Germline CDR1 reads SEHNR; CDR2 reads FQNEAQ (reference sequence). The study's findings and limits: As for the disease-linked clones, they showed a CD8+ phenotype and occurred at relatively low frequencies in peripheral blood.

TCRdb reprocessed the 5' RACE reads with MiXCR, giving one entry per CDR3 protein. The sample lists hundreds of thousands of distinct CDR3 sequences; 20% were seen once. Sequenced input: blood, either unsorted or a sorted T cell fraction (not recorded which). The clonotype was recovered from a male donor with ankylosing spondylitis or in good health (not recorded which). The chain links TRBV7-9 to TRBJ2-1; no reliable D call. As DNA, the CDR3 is TGTGCCAGCAGCTTAGAAGGGCTGCCCGGACCCAATGAGCAGTTCTTC. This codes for CASSLEGLPGPNEQFF. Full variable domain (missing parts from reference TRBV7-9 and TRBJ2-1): DTGVSQNPRHKITKRGQNVTFRCDPISEHNRLYWYRQTLGQGPEFLTYFQNEAQLEKSRLLSDRFSAERPKGSFSTLEIQRTEQGDSAMYLCASSLEGLPGPNEQFFGPGTRLTVL.